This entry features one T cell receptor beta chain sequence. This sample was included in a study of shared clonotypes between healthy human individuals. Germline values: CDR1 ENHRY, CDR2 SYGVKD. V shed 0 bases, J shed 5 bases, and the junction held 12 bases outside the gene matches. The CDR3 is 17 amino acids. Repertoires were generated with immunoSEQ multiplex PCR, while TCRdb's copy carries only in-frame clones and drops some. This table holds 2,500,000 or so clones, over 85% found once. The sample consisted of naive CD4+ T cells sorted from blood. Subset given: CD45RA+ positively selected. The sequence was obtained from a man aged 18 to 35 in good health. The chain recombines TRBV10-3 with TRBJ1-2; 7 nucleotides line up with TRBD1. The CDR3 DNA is TGTGCCATCAGTGAGTCCGTGACCATACAGGGGCAATATGGCTACACCTTC. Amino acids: CAISESVTIQGQYGYTF.